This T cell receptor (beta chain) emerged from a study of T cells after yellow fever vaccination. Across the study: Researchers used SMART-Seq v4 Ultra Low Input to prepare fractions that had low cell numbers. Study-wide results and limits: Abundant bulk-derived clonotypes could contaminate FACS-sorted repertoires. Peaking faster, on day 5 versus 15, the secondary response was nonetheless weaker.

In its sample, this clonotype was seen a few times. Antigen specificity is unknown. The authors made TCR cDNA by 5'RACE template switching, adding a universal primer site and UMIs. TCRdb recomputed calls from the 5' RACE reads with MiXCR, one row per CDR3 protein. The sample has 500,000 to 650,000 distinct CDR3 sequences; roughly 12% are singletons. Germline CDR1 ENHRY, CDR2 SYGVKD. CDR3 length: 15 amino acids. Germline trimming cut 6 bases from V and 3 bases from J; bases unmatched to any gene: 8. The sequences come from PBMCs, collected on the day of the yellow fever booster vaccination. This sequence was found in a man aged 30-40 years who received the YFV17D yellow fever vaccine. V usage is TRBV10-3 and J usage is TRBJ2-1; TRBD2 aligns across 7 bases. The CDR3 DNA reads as TGTGCCATCAGGGGGGGGAGCAATGGCTACAATGAGCAGTTCTTC. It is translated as CAIRGGSNGYNEQFF.